Each of the 22 T cell receptor beta chains below was sequenced from the same sample in a study of blood T cell repertoires in COVID-19. Sequenced by immunoSEQ multiplex PCR; TCRdb stores in-frame clones only, minus some. The sample has just over 150,000 clones, roughly nine tenths seen once. The source material was peripheral blood. These receptors were obtained from a woman in her 70s with acute or convalescent COVID-19.

The chain joins TRBV10-3 to TRBJ1-2, with 8 bases lining up with TRBD1. Trimming cost V 4 bases and J 8 bases; bases outside gene matches: 9. The length of the CDR3 is 14 residues. CDR1 and CDR2 (germline): ENHRY, SYGVKD. CDR3 DNA: TGTGCCATCAGTGGAGGACAGGGATCCAGCGGCTACACCTTC. This sequence encodes CAISGGQGSSGYTF.

There are a few counts of this clone. This sequence joins TRBV6-5 and TRBJ1-6; 9 bases are a match to TRBD1. Trimming took 5 bases from V and 9 from J; bases not matched to a gene: 5. This CDR3 comprises 14 residues. Germline CDR1 and CDR2: MNHEY and SVGAGI. CDR3 in DNA: TGTGCCAGCAGTCTACAGGGGGCCAGTTCACCCCTCCACTTT. Translating gives CASSLQGASSPLHF.

The genes are TRBV3-1 (or the pseudogene TRBV3-2) and TRBJ2-6; D not resolved. The CDR3 is made up of 16 amino acids. Germline CDR1 and CDR2: LGHDT and YNNKEL (reference sequence). V was shortened by 0 bases and J by 1 base, with 7 bases between the two germline ends. The CDR3 region has the DNA TGTGCCAGCAGCCAAGATACCGGGTCTGGGGCCAACGTCCTGACTTTC. Amino acids: CASSQDTGSGANVLTF.

This chain joins TRBV6-8 and TRBJ1-1, with 7 bases aligning to TRBD1. CDR1 is MNHGY, CDR2 SAAAGT, per germline. Unmatched junction bases numbered 7, after V lost 2 bases and J lost 4 bases. The CDR3 runs to 15 residues. The CDR3 nucleotides read TGTGCCAGCAGTTACGGAGAGGAGGGGGCCACTGAAGCTTTCTTT. Its protein is CASSYGEEGATEAFF.

This clone was picked up one time. The rearrangement uses TRBV2 and TRBJ1-5; 12 bases are shared with TRBD1. Germline trimming cut 6 bases from V and 4 bases from J; bases unmatched to any gene: 4. Looked up from germline, CDR1 is SNHLY and CDR2 is FYNNEI. CDR3 length: 15 amino acids. For the CDR3, the DNA is TGTGCCAGCAGGGGACAGGGGGCGTTTAATCAGCCCCAGCATTTT. Its protein product is CASRGQGAFNQPQHF.

V and J are TRBV7-3 and TRBJ1-1; D remains unclear. In germline, CDR1 is SGHTA, CDR2 FQGTGA. Trimming removed 1 base at V and 5 bases at J, with 11 bases between. This CDR3 is 14 amino acids long. In nucleotides, the CDR3 is TGTGCCAGCAGCTTAAGTTTTGGGAGGACTGAAGCTTTCTTT. Translation: CASSLSFGRTEAFF.

V is TRBV6-6 and J is TRBJ2-7; 8 bases agree with TRBD1. The CDR3 has 14 residues. From germline, CDR1 is MNHNY and CDR2 SVGAGI (reference sequence). Trimming at V came to 6 bases and at J to 2 bases, leaving 6 bases not matched to a gene. In nucleotides, the CDR3 is TGTGCCAGCAGCCCCAGACAGGGGACCTACGAGCAGTACTTC. Amino acids: CASSPRQGTYEQYF.

The chain couples TRBV19 to TRBJ1-1; 12 bases are a match to TRBD1. The length of the CDR3 is 17 residues. The germline gives CDR1 LNHDA, CDR2 SQIVND (reference sequence). V lost 1 base, J lost 5 bases, and 8 bases stayed unmatched. The CDR3 here is CASSIGGQGARWTEAFF. CDR3 nucleotide sequence: TGTGCCAGTAGTATAGGGGGACAGGGGGCGAGATGGACTGAAGCTTTCTTT.

This clone is a singleton in its sample. The genes are TRBV24-1 and TRBJ2-7; 8 bases line up with TRBD1. After removal of 8 bases from V and 5 bases from J, the junction contained 22 bases not matched to a gene. Germline lookup yields CDR1 KGHDR and CDR2 SFDVKD. The CDR3 contains 18 residues. In DNA form, the CDR3 reads TGTGCCACCAAGCGGGTCCCGGGACAGGTACGAGCGGCTCACGAGCAGTACGTC. This gives the protein CATKRVPGQVRAAHEQYV.

V and J are TRBV9 and TRBJ1-1, with a weak D call TRBD1 (5 bases). CDR3 size: 12 residues. The V and J ends lost 9 bases and 4 bases respectively, with 13 bases between them. Germline V CDR1 and CDR2: SGDLS, YYNGEE. The CDR3 bases are TGTGCCACCCTCGGACAAGTCACTGAAGCTTTCTTT. This translates into CATLGQVTEAFF.

Note on this clone: This same CDR3 is encoded by further DNA sequences in the sample. This rearrangement joins TRBV2 to TRBJ1-1; D is perhaps TRBD1 (6 bases). The germline gives CDR1 SNHLY, CDR2 FYNNEI. Trimming cost V 6 bases and J 5 bases, with 10 bases left between them. The CDR3 is 12 residues long. The CDR3 nucleotides read TGTGCCAGCAGCACAGGGACGACTGAAGCTTTCTTT. Translated: CASSTGTTEAFF.

In this sample, this clone turned up a few times. The chain carries TRBV7-2 and TRBJ2-1; a weak D match, TRBD2 (7 bases). This CDR3 is built from 15 residues. Looked up from germline, CDR1 is SGHTA and CDR2 is FQGNSA. Deletions cut 5 bases from V and 7 bases from J, with 18 bases between. The chain's CDR3 is CASSPRRGGRNEQFF. The DNA for the CDR3 is TGTGCCAGCAGCCCTAGGAGGGGGGGCCGGAATGAGCAGTTCTTC. The whole variable domain, filled in from reference TRBV7-2 and TRBJ2-1, reads GAGVSQSPSNKVTEKGKDVELRCDPISGHTALYWYRQSLGQGLEFLIYFQGNSAPDKSGLPSDRFSAERTGGSVSTLTIQRTQQEDSAVYLCASSPRRGGRNEQFFGPGTRLTVL.

The rearrangement links TRBV7-9 to TRBJ2-3, with 9 positions matching TRBD2. The CDR3 spans 16 residues. Germline-derived CDR1 and CDR2 are SEHNR and FQNEAQ (reference sequence). V dropped 5 bases and J dropped 4; count of bases not matched to a gene: 10. The CDR3 sequence is CASSPPGRGGSDTQYF. DNA for the CDR3: TGTGCCAGCAGCCCCCCCGGGCGGGGGGGTTCAGATACGCAGTATTTT.

The chain uses TRBV7-3 and TRBJ2-3; 11 positions agree with TRBD2. Per the germline V gene, CDR1 is SGHTA and CDR2 is FQGTGA. CDR3 size: 15 residues. The junction had 4 bases not matched to a gene; V was cut back by 3 bases and J by 5 bases. The CDR3 bases are TGTGCCAGCAGCTTTAGCGGGGGGGCCCGAGATACGCAGTATTTT. Protein sequence: CASSFSGGARDTQYF.

V gene TRBV24-1 combines with J gene TRBJ2-3; TRBD2 agrees at 9 bases. Germline assignment: CDR1 KGHDR and CDR2 SFDVKD. This CDR3 contains 16 residues. J was trimmed by 2 bases and V by 3 bases; bases with no gene match: 5. For the CDR3, the DNA is TGTGCCACCAGTGATCCAGCGGGGGGAACCACAGATACGCAGTATTTT. This encodes CATSDPAGGTTDTQYF.

The genes are TRBV7-6 and TRBJ1-2, with TRBD1 matching over 11 bases. The J segment lost 8 bases and the V segment lost 3 bases, leaving 2 bases of the junction unmatched. CDR1 is SGHVS, CDR2 FNYEAQ, per germline. The CDR3 is 13 residues long. The CDR3 bases are TGTGCCAGCAGCTTGGGACAGGGGGGAGGCTACACCTTC. This translates into CASSLGQGGGYTF.

This clone was seen more than once but under ten times. The chain links TRBV6-5 to TRBJ2-2; D is perhaps TRBD2 (6 bases). This CDR3 comprises 15 residues. CDR1 MNHEY and CDR2 SVGAGI come from the germline V gene. Trimming cost V 7 bases and J 5 bases, with 17 bases left between them. The CDR3 DNA follows: TGTGCCAGCACGGCCCGGCCACGGGGGACCGGGGAGCTGTTTTTT. The encoded protein is CASTARPRGTGELFF.

The V gene is TRBV6-6, the J gene TRBJ1-2, with D possibly matching TRBD1 (6 bases). The length of the CDR3 is 13 residues. Per the germline V gene, CDR1 is MNHNY and CDR2 is SVGAGI (reference sequence). V lost 7 bases to trimming and J lost 7 bases, with 16 bases between them. CDR3 in DNA: TGTGCCAGCATGGACAGCCACTATGTTGGCTACACCTTC. Its protein is CASMDSHYVGYTF.

This chain joins TRBV29-1 and TRBJ1-4; 9 nucleotides align to TRBD1. Trimming removed 6 bases from V and 2 bases from J; junction bases left unmatched: 7. The CDR3 spans 15 residues. CDR1 and CDR2 from the germline V gene are SQVTM and ANQGSEA. CDR3: CSVGTGTLTNEKLFF. DNA of the CDR3: TGCAGCGTAGGGACAGGGACGTTGACTAATGAAAAACTGTTTTTT.

The genes are TRBV2 and TRBJ1-1, with D possibly matching TRBD1 (6 bases). V lost 4 bases, J lost 5 bases, and 17 bases lay in between. The CDR3 is 15 residues long. Germline V gives CDR1 SNHLY, CDR2 FYNNEI. The CDR3, as DNA: TGTGCCAGCAGTGGGGGGTCACAGGGTGGGACTGAAGCTTTCTTT. This encodes CASSGGSQGGTEAFF.

This rearrangement joins TRBV6-5 to TRBJ1-1; D perhaps matches TRBD1 (5 bases). The CDR3 runs 13 residues. Germline V gene lookup returns CDR1 MNHEY and CDR2 SVGAGI. Between the trimmed V and J ends, which lost 6 bases and 8 bases, there was a span of 16 bases. The CDR3 region has the DNA TGTGCCAGCAGCCCCGGGGCGGGGCGGGAAGCTTTCTTT. Translated, it gives CASSPGAGREAFF.

The chain is built from TRBV20-1 and TRBJ1-4; no clear D gene. CDR1 and CDR2 (germline): DFQATT, SNEGSKA (reference sequence). Trimming pared 1 base from V and 8 bases from J, leaving 5 bases between. The CDR3 has 11 residues. This chain's CDR3 is CSARAGEKLFF. Written as DNA, the CDR3 is TGCAGTGCTAGAGCCGGGGAAAAACTGTTTTTT.